This section outlines one T cell receptor (beta chain) sequence together with its context. This receptor's antigen is unknown. The sample holds no much larger clone one base away, and base qualities are not on file. This record belongs to a study of T-cell memory formation after mild COVID-19 (dated by TCRdb to the early 2020s). General notes on the study: TCR sequence clusters from the two donors were found to be largely donor specific. In a couple of donors, T-cell clones that expanded and contracted after mild COVID-19 were tracked by sequencing TCRalpha and TCRbeta repertoires over time. The cohort comprised two young, previously healthy adult volunteers, one female and one male.

V was cut back by 0 bases and J by 3 bases, leaving a gap of 9 bases between them. Measured from the cysteine to the phenylalanine, the CDR3 is 13 residues long. The kept DNA is CDR3 alone, 39 bases in frame from the first base. CDR1 and CDR2, per the germline V gene (reference sequence), are GTSNPN and SVGIG. Ficoll-Paque density gradient centrifugation was the method used to isolate PBMCs. Study-wide conclusions, independent of this receptor: Clones contracting from day 15 to 85 had balanced CD4/CD8 phenotypes, while a second wave expanding from day 15 to 37 was biased towards CD4+. Some responding clones were detected in pre-infection memory, suggesting pre-existing cross-reactive memory T cells joined the SARS-CoV-2 response. Only two mild cases were covered by the study, and larger cohorts that include severe cases with pre-infection samples were considered necessary. Contracting CD4+ clones turned up mainly in the CM and EM memory subsets, whereas EMRA was where CD8+ clones were enriched. SARS-CoV-2 specificity of the second-wave clones peaking on day 37 was not confirmed.

The sample was run on an Illumina NovaSeq 6000. TCRalpha and TCRbeta cDNA libraries were constructed by 5'RACE with constant-segment primers, with sample barcodes and unique molecular identifiers being introduced. Trizol reagent was used to extract RNA from every sample. Amplification of the libraries took two PCR steps, and the second step added a second sample barcode plus Illumina TruSeq adapters. Libraries were sequenced on an Illumina NovaSeq with 2 x 150 bp paired-end reads. On the study's bioinformatics: Reads were demultiplexed and collapsed into UMI-guided consensus sequences with migec v1.2.7. Using mixcr v2.1.11, the UMI consensuses were aligned to TRA and TRB V and J templates and assembled into clonotypes. A clonotype was counted as expanded or contracted only when both edgeR and NoisET called the clonotype significant, with the noise models trained on biological replicates. For edgeR calls, a false discovery rate-adjusted p below 0.01 and a log2 fold-change threshold of 1 were applied. As an exploratory analysis of dynamics, max-normalized trajectories of the 1000 most abundant clonotypes were examined by PCA with hierarchical clustering. Separately sequenced CD4+ and CD8+ repertoires were used to assign a CD4 or CD8 phenotype to each responding clone. The raw public data were reprocessed by TCRdb itself: fastp quality trimming at Q25, MiXCR clonotype calling, in-frame beta chains only. Rows matching on CDR3 protein sequence are summarized as one entry with the most common DNA and genes. TCRdb, not the original authors, processed these V and J calls. The sample yields under 650,000 distinct CDR3 sequences; about a sixth were counted once. Together, the top ten hold 12% of the sample.

The TCR originated in an adult woman who had mild COVID-19 (a few samples of this study predate the infection). The sample titles of this study are shuffled in the database, so cell type and time point are left out; the donor was told from shared clones. The source material was PBMCs or a T cell subset sorted from them (not recorded which). The sequence joins TRBV30 to TRBJ2-7; the D region possibly corresponds to TRBD1 (5 bases align). In nucleotides, the sequence is TGTGCCTGGAGTGTCGGACACGACTACGAGCAGTACTTC. Translated, this gives CAWSVGHDYEQYF.